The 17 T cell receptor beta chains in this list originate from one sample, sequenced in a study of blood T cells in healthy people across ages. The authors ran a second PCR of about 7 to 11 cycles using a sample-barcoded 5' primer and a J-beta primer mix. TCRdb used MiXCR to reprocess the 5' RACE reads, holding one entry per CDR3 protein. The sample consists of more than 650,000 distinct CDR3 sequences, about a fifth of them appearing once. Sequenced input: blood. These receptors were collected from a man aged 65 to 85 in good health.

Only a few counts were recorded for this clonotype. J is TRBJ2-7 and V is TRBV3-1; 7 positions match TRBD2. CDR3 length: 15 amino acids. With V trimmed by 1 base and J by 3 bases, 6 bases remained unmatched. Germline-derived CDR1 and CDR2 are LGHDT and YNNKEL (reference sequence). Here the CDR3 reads CASSQVGASGYEQYF. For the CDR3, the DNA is TGTGCCAGCAGCCAAGTTGGAGCTAGCGGCTACGAGCAGTACTTC.

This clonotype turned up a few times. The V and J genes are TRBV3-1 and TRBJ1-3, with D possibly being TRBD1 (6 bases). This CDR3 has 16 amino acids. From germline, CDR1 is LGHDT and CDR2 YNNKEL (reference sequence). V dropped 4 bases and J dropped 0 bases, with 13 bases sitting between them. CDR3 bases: TGTGCCAGCAGCCTGAGGGGGGCTCTCTCTGGAAACACCATATATTTT. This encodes CASSLRGALSGNTIYF.

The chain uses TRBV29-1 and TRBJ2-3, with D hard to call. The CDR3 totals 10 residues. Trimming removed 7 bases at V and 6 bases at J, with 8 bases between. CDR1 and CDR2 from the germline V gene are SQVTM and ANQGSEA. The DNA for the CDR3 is TGCAGCGGGGTAAGGGATACGCAGTATTTT. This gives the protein CSGVRDTQYF.

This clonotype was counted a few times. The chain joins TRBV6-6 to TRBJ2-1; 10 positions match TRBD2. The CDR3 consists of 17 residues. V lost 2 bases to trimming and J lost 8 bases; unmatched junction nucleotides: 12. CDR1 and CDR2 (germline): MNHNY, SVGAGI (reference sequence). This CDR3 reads CASSYKKAGGKRDEQFF. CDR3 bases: TGTGCCAGCAGTTACAAGAAAGCGGGGGGGAAGAGGGATGAGCAGTTCTTC.

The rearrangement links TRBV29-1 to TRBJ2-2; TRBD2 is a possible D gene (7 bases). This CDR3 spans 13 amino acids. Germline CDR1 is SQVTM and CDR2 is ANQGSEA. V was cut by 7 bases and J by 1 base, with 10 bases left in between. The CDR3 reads CSGGGRNTGELFF. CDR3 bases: TGCAGCGGGGGGGGCAGGAACACCGGGGAGCTGTTTTTT.

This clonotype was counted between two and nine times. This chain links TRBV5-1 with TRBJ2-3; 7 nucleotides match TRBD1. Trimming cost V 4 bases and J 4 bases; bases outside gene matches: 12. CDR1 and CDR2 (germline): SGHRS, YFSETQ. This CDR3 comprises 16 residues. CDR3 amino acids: CASSTRTGGTADTQYF. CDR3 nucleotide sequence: TGCGCCAGCAGCACCCGGACAGGCGGCACGGCAGATACGCAGTATTTT.

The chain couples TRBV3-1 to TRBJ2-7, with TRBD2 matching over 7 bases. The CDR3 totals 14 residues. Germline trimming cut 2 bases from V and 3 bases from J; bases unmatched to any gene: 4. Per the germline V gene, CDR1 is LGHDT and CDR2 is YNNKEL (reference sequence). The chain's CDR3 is CASSQQRGGYEQYF. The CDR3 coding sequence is TGTGCCAGCAGCCAACAGCGGGGCGGCTACGAGCAGTACTTC.

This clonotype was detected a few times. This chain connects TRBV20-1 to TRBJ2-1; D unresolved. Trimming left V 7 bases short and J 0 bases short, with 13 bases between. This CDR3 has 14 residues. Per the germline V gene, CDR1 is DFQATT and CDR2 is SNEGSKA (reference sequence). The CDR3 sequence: CSVDLLSSYNEQFF. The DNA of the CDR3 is TGCAGTGTGGACCTCCTGAGCTCCTACAATGAGCAGTTCTTC.

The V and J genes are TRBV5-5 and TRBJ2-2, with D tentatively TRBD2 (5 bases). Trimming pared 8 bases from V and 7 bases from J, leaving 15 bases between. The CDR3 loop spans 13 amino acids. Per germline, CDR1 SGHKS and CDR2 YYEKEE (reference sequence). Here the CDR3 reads CASQPIGGGELFF. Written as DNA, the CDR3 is TGTGCCAGTCAGCCAATTGGAGGCGGGGAGCTGTTTTTT. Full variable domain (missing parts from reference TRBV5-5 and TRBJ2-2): DAGVTQSPTHLIKTRGQQVTLRCSPISGHKSVSWYQQVLGQGPQFIFQYYEKEERGRGNFPDRFSARQFPNYSSELNVNALLLGDSALYLCASQPIGGGELFFGEGSRLTVL.

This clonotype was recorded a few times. This chain's CDR3 is CASSAGTAAYEQYF. The CDR3 nucleotides read TGTGCCAGCAGTGCCGGGACAGCCGCCTACGAGCAGTACTTC. This chain joins TRBV25-1 and TRBJ2-7; 7 nucleotides line up with TRBD1. In germline, CDR1 is MGHDK, CDR2 SYGVNS. J lost 2 bases, V lost 4 bases, and 5 bases had no gene match. This CDR3 contains 14 residues.

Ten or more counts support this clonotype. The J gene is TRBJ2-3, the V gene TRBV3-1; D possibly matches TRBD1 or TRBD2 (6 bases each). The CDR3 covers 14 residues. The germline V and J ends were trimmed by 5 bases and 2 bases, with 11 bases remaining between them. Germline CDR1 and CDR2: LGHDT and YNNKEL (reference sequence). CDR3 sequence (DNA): TGTGCCAGCAGCTTAAGGGGGGACACAGATACGCAGTATTTT. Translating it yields CASSLRGDTDTQYF.

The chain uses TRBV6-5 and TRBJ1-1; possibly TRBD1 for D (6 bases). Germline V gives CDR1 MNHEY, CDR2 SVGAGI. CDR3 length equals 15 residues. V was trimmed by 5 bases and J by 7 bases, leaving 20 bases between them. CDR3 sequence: CASSLQNGQNYEAFF. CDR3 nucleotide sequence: TGTGCCAGCAGTCTACAAAACGGACAGAACTATGAAGCTTTCTTT.

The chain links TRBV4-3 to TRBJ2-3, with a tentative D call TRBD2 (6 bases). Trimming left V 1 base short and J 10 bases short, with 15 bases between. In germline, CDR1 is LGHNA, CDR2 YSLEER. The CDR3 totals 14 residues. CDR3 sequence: CASSQGGTLGAQYF. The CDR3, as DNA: TGCGCCAGCAGCCAAGGCGGGACCTTAGGGGCGCAGTATTTT.

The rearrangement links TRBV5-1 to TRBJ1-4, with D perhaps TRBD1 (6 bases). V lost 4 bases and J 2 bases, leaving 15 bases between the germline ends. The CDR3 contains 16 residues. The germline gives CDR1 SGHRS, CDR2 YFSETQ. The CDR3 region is CASSKPQGTTNEKLFF. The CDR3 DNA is TGCGCCAGCAGCAAACCACAGGGAACGACTAATGAAAAACTGTTTTTT.

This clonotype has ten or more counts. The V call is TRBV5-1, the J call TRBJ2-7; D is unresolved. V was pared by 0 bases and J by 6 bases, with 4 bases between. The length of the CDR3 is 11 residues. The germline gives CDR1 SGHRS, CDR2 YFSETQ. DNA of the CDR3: TGCGCCAGCAGCTTGGCCCGCGAGCAGTACTTC. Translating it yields CASSLAREQYF.

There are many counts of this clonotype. The CDR3 DNA follows: TGTGCCAGCAGCGAGGGCCAGCTAGGAAAACTGTTTTTT. Its translation: CASSEGQLGKLFF. The chain recombines TRBV13 with TRBJ1-4; D is undetermined. Trimming cost V 5 bases and J 10 bases, with 14 bases left between them. The CDR3 spans 13 residues. In germline, CDR1 is PRHDT, CDR2 FYEKMQ (reference sequence).

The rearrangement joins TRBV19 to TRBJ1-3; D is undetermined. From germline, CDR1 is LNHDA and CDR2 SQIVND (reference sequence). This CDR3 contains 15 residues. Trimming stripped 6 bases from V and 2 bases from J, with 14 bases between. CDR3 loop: CASSNSIRAGNTIYF. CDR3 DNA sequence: TGTGCCAGTAGCAACTCAATAAGAGCTGGAAACACCATATATTTT.